One sample yielded the 29 T cell receptor beta chains listed below, sequenced in a study of memory CD4+ T cells and cytomegalovirus serostatus. Produced via immunoSEQ multiplex PCR; TCRdb's table is partial and in-frame only. The sample lists roughly 45,000 clones, just under 80% occurring once. Single viable CD3+CD4+CD8-CD45RO+ cells were sorted as the memory CD4+ T cells. The sample taken for sequencing was memory CD4+ T cells from blood. Source of these receptors: an adult in good health and CMV-seronegative.

This chain links TRBV2 with TRBJ2-5, with TRBD2 matching over 12 bases. This CDR3 comprises 16 residues. V was clipped by 3 bases and J by 2 bases; unmatched bases: 4. The germline CDR1 and CDR2 sequences are SNHLY and FYNNEI. The CDR3 coding sequence is TGTGCCAGCAGTGACCCCACTAGCGGGGGGCAAGAGACCCAGTACTTC. Amino acids: CASSDPTSGGQETQYF.

The rearrangement uses TRBV6-1 and TRBJ2-5; D is unclear. Germline V CDR1 and CDR2: MNHNS, SASEGT. This CDR3 spans 12 amino acids. The germline V and J ends were trimmed by 5 bases and 5 bases, with 9 bases remaining between them. CDR3 nucleotide sequence: TGTGCCAGCAGTCTCCTGGGGGAGACCCAGTACTTC. Translated: CASSLLGETQYF.

This sequence joins TRBV5-5 and TRBJ1-3; D remains unclear. CDR3 length: 15 amino acids. The V gene's germline CDR1 is SGHKS and CDR2 YYEKEE (reference sequence). V was cut by 3 bases and J by 0 bases, with 10 bases left in between. The CDR3 here is CASSSEGSSGNTIYF. CDR3 sequence (DNA): TGTGCCAGCAGCTCAGAGGGATCCTCTGGAAACACCATATATTTT.

The V and J genes are TRBV5-6 and TRBJ1-5, with TRBD1 as a possible D gene (6 bases). The germline V gene encodes CDR1 SGHDT and CDR2 YYEEEE. The CDR3 spans 16 residues. The germline V and J ends were trimmed by 4 bases and 2 bases, with 16 bases remaining between them. In DNA form, the CDR3 reads TGTGCCAGCAGCGGGAGTAGGCGGGGGCGCAATCAGCCCCAGCATTTT. This codes for CASSGSRRGRNQPQHF.

The chain is built from TRBV20-1 and TRBJ1-2; TRBD1 is a possible D gene (6 bases). This CDR3 is built from 11 residues. CDR1 and CDR2 (germline): DFQATT, SNEGSKA (reference sequence). Trimming left V 7 bases short and J 5 bases short, with 11 bases between. CDR3 amino acids: CSVPGAYGYTF. CDR3 in DNA: TGCAGTGTCCCGGGGGCGTATGGCTACACCTTC.

This chain uses TRBV5-4 with TRBJ1-3, with D maybe TRBD1 (5 bases). Trimming shortened V by 0 bases and J by 4 bases, and 11 bases separated the two germline ends. This CDR3 has 15 residues. From germline, CDR1 is SGHNT and CDR2 YYREEE (reference sequence). CDR3 sequence (DNA): TGTGCCAGCAGCTTGGGCTGGGGGTCAGGAAACACCATATATTTT. Its protein product is CASSLGWGSGNTIYF.

This chain uses TRBV4-3 with TRBJ2-3; D remains ambiguous. The germline V gene encodes CDR1 LGHNA and CDR2 YSLEER. Trimming took 0 bases from V and 0 from J, leaving 10 bases between them. The CDR3 covers 16 residues. CDR3 coding DNA: TGCGCCAGCAGCCAAGAAATGACGGGTAGCACAGATACGCAGTATTTT. Translating gives CASSQEMTGSTDTQYF.

The rearrangement links TRBV9 to TRBJ1-3; the D is unclear. This CDR3 region has 16 residues. Looked up from germline, CDR1 is SGDLS and CDR2 is YYNGEE. V was clipped by 1 base and J by 3 bases, with 14 bases between them. CDR3 bases: TGTGCCAGCAGCGTAACTATTGGGTCGGGTGGAAACACCATATATTTT. Its translation: CASSVTIGSGGNTIYF.

This sequence joins TRBV18 and TRBJ1-1, with 7 positions matching TRBD1. Germline V CDR1 and CDR2: KGHSH, LQKENI. J gave up 5 bases and V 3 bases, and 9 bases lay outside the gene matches. The CDR3 runs to 15 residues. In DNA form, the CDR3 reads TGTGCCAGCTCACCCGAGGAGGGGGCAGGTACTGAAGCTTTCTTT. Translated: CASSPEEGAGTEAFF.

This clone has more than one count but fewer than ten. This rearrangement joins TRBV30 to TRBJ2-5, with D unresolved. The CDR3 runs to 14 residues. V was clipped by 3 bases and J by 4 bases, with 15 bases between them. CDR1 is GTSNPN and CDR2 is SVGIG in the germline V gene (reference sequence). The CDR3 loop is CAWRGYSQGETQYF. The CDR3 region has the DNA TGTGCCTGGAGGGGTTACAGTCAAGGAGAGACCCAGTACTTC. Variable domain in full (rest from reference TRBV30 and TRBJ2-5): SQTIHQWPATLVQPVGSPLSLECTVEGTSNPNLYWYRQAAGRGLQLLFYSVGIGQISSEVPQNLSASRPQDRQFILSSKKLLLSDSGFYLCAWRGYSQGETQYFGPGTRLLVL.

This clone was observed a single time. This chain joins TRBV18 and TRBJ2-5; 9 bases are a match to TRBD1. Germline CDR1 is KGHSH and CDR2 is LQKENI. The length of the CDR3 is 16 residues. J lost 5 bases, V lost 0 bases, and 7 bases had no gene match. The DNA for the CDR3 is TGTGCCAGCTCACCACCCACAGGGGGCTCGGAGGAGACCCAGTACTTC. It is translated as CASSPPTGGSEETQYF. Together with reference TRBV18 and TRBJ2-5, the CDR3 gives the full variable domain: NAGVMQNPRHLVRRRGQEARLRCSPMKGHSHVYWYRQLPEEGLKFMVYLQKENIIDESGMPKERFSAEFPKEGPSILRIQQVVRGDSAAYFCASSPPTGGSEETQYFGPGTRLLVL.

This chain connects TRBV30 to TRBJ1-3; TRBD1 aligns across 7 bases. This CDR3 is built from 14 residues. J was trimmed by 2 bases and V by 3 bases; bases with no gene match: 4. The V gene's germline CDR1 is GTSNPN and CDR2 SVGIG (reference sequence). DNA of the CDR3: TGTGCCTGGAGGGACGGGACAGCTGGAAACACCATATATTTT. Protein sequence: CAWRDGTAGNTIYF.

This rearrangement joins TRBV5-6 to TRBJ1-2; D not resolved. CDR1 SGHDT and CDR2 YYEEEE come from the germline V gene. Trimming removed 0 bases from V and 7 bases from J, with 13 bases in between. The CDR3 sequence is 14 residues long. The CDR3 sequence is CASSLAETRGGYTF. The CDR3 coding sequence is TGTGCCAGCAGCTTGGCCGAAACCCGGGGTGGCTACACCTTC.

DNA of the CDR3: TGTGCCAGCAGACCGGGACAGGGCACAGTGCAGTACTTC. Protein sequence: CASRPGQGTVQYF. The chain recombines TRBV2 with TRBJ2-7; the match to TRBD1 covers 9 bases. The CDR3 contains 13 residues. Germline-derived CDR1 and CDR2 are SNHLY and FYNNEI. V shed 6 bases and J 9 bases; nucleotides not matched to a gene: 9.

The V call is TRBV18, the J call TRBJ1-2; D is undetermined. Trimming left V 2 bases short and J 2 bases short, with 12 bases between. The CDR3 has 15 residues. The germline gives CDR1 KGHSH, CDR2 LQKENI. CDR3 region: CASSPRLQANYGYTF. The CDR3 DNA reads as TGTGCCAGCTCACCAAGGCTTCAGGCGAACTATGGCTACACCTTC.

This chain uses TRBV29-1 with TRBJ1-3; no clear D gene. The CDR3 consists of 11 residues. The V gene's germline CDR1 is SQVTM and CDR2 ANQGSEA. The V gene lost 7 bases and the J gene lost 4 bases, with 8 bases spanning the gap. The CDR3: CSGQQGNTIYF. CDR3 nucleotides: TGCAGCGGGCAACAGGGAAACACCATATATTTT. Together with reference TRBV29-1 and TRBJ1-3, the CDR3 gives the full variable domain: SAVISQKPSRDICQRGTSLTIQCQVDSQVTMMFWYRQQPGQSLTLIATANQGSEATYESGFVIDKFPISRPNLTFSTLTVSNMSPEDSSIYLCSGQQGNTIYFGEGSWLTVV.

The genes are TRBV4-3 and TRBJ2-2; D not certain. This CDR3 spans 14 amino acids. Per germline, CDR1 LGHNA and CDR2 YSLEER. V lost 0 bases and J lost 2, with 4 bases in between. The CDR3 reads CASSQDSNTGELFF. CDR3 coding DNA: TGCGCCAGCAGCCAAGATTCCAACACCGGGGAGCTGTTTTTT.

V and J are TRBV5-1 and TRBJ1-6; 9 nucleotides agree with TRBD1. Germline CDR1 and CDR2: SGHRS and YFSETQ. Trimming removed 4 bases from V and 5 bases from J; junction bases left unmatched: 7. The CDR3 has 16 amino acids. The CDR3 sequence is CASSEGTGRDNSPLHF. DNA of the CDR3: TGCGCCAGCAGCGAAGGGACAGGGAGGGATAATTCACCCCTCCACTTT.

The chain is built from TRBV7-2 and TRBJ1-5, with 9 bases that match TRBD1. Germline CDR1 reads SGHTA; CDR2 reads FQGNSA. There are 15 residues in the CDR3. Germline trimming cut 5 bases from V and 7 bases from J; bases unmatched to any gene: 9. In DNA, the CDR3 is TGTGCCAGCAGCCGCCTTAGACAGGGGGGGCAGCCCCAGCATTTT. As protein: CASSRLRQGGQPQHF.

Note on this clone: Different DNA sequences within this sample yield the same CDR3. The gene calls are TRBV5-6 and TRBJ2-5; D ambiguous. Germline values: CDR1 SGHDT, CDR2 YYEEEE. Trimming took 4 bases from V and 5 from J, leaving 6 bases between them. The CDR3 has 11 amino acids. The CDR3 is CASSLRETQYF. CDR3 in DNA: TGTGCCAGCAGCCTGAGGGAGACCCAGTACTTC.

The count of this clone is one. V is TRBV4-1 and J is TRBJ1-5; D gene uncertain. Germline values: CDR1 MGHRA, CDR2 YSYEKL. The CDR3 has 14 amino acids. V was shortened by 0 bases and J by 7 bases, with 10 bases between the two germline ends. The CDR3 region is CASSQDFERQPQHF. In DNA form, the CDR3 reads TGCGCCAGCAGCCAAGACTTCGAAAGACAGCCCCAGCATTTT.

V and J are TRBV7-2 and TRBJ1-6; 8 bases line up with TRBD1. After removal of 3 bases from V and 6 bases from J, the junction contained 7 bases not matched to a gene. CDR1 and CDR2 (germline): SGHTA, FQGNSA. This CDR3 spans 16 amino acids. CDR3 bases: TGTGCCAGCAGCTTGCGGACAGGGAGAACTAATTCACCCCTCCACTTT. Protein product: CASSLRTGRTNSPLHF.

The chain links TRBV5-1 to TRBJ1-4, with TRBD1 as a possible D gene (5 bases). Between the trimmed V and J ends, which lost 0 bases and 7 bases, there was a span of 13 bases. The CDR3 totals 15 residues. Germline CDR1 and CDR2: SGHRS and YFSETQ. The CDR3 DNA follows: TGCGCCAGCAGCTTGGTGGGGGATGGGGGTGAAAAACTGTTTTTT. The encoded protein is CASSLVGDGGEKLFF.

V usage is TRBV4-3 and J usage is TRBJ1-2, with 8 bases lining up with TRBD1. With V trimmed by 0 bases and J by 8 bases, 8 bases remained unmatched. The germline gives CDR1 LGHNA, CDR2 YSLEER. The CDR3 loop spans 15 amino acids. The CDR3 loop is CASSQDGTRGLGYTF. CDR3 coding DNA: TGCGCCAGCAGCCAAGACGGGACCAGGGGGCTGGGCTACACCTTC.

The chain is built from TRBV6-1 and TRBJ2-1; D not certain. Trimming cost V 0 bases and J 0 bases, with 6 bases left between them. This CDR3 region has 15 residues. The germline gives CDR1 MNHNS, CDR2 SASEGT. DNA of the CDR3: TGTGCCAGCAGTGAAGCAGGCCACTCCTACAATGAGCAGTTCTTC. Protein product: CASSEAGHSYNEQFF.

This clone appeared a few times. V and J are TRBV5-4 and TRBJ2-1, with TRBD1 matching 7 bases. Germline V gives CDR1 SGHNT, CDR2 YYREEE (reference sequence). CDR3 length: 17 residues. After removal of 4 bases from V and 0 bases from J, the junction contained 10 bases not matched to a gene. The CDR3 DNA is TGTGCCAGCAGCGTGGGACAGCCAAGAAGCTCCTACAATGAGCAGTTCTTC. It translates to CASSVGQPRSSYNEQFF.

By share, this clone counts as medium-sized. J is TRBJ1-2 and V is TRBV18; 9 nucleotides agree with TRBD1. The CDR3 consists of 14 residues. Trimming took 6 bases from V and 6 from J; bases not matched to a gene: 8. Germline CDR1 is KGHSH and CDR2 is LQKENI. The CDR3 loop is CASSRTGERNGYTF. The CDR3 nucleotides read TGTGCCAGCTCCCGGACAGGGGAGAGGAATGGCTACACCTTC.

The genes are TRBV9 and TRBJ1-2; TRBD1 might be the D (5 bases). Germline V lookup: CDR1 SGDLS, CDR2 YYNGEE. There are 16 residues in the CDR3. With 5 bases removed from V and 6 bases from J, the gap between germline ends came to 23 bases. The CDR3 DNA reads as TGTGCCAGCAGTTCCGGGGGGATAATGAAATTACATGGCTACACCTTC. Its translation: CASSSGGIMKLHGYTF.

The rearrangement uses TRBV15 and TRBJ1-1; D is perhaps TRBD1 (5 bases). Looked up from germline, CDR1 is LNHNV and CDR2 is YYDKDF (reference sequence). V gave up 4 bases and J gave up 0 bases, with 18 bases separating them. The CDR3 extends over 17 amino acids. CDR3 loop: CATSIFRAANMNTEAFF. CDR3 sequence (DNA): TGTGCCACCAGCATTTTCAGGGCAGCTAACATGAACACTGAAGCTTTCTTT.